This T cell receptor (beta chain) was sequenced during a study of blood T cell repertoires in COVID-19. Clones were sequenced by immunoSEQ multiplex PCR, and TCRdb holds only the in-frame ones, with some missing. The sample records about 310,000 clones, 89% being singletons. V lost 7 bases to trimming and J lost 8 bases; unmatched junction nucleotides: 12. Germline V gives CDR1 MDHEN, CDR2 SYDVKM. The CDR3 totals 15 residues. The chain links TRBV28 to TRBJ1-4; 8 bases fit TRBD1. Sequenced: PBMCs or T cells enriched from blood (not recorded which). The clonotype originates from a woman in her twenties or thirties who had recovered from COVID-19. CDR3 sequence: CASNPWGQAGEKLFF. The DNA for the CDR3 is TGTGCCAGCAACCCTTGGGGACAGGCTGGCGAAAAACTGTTTTTT.